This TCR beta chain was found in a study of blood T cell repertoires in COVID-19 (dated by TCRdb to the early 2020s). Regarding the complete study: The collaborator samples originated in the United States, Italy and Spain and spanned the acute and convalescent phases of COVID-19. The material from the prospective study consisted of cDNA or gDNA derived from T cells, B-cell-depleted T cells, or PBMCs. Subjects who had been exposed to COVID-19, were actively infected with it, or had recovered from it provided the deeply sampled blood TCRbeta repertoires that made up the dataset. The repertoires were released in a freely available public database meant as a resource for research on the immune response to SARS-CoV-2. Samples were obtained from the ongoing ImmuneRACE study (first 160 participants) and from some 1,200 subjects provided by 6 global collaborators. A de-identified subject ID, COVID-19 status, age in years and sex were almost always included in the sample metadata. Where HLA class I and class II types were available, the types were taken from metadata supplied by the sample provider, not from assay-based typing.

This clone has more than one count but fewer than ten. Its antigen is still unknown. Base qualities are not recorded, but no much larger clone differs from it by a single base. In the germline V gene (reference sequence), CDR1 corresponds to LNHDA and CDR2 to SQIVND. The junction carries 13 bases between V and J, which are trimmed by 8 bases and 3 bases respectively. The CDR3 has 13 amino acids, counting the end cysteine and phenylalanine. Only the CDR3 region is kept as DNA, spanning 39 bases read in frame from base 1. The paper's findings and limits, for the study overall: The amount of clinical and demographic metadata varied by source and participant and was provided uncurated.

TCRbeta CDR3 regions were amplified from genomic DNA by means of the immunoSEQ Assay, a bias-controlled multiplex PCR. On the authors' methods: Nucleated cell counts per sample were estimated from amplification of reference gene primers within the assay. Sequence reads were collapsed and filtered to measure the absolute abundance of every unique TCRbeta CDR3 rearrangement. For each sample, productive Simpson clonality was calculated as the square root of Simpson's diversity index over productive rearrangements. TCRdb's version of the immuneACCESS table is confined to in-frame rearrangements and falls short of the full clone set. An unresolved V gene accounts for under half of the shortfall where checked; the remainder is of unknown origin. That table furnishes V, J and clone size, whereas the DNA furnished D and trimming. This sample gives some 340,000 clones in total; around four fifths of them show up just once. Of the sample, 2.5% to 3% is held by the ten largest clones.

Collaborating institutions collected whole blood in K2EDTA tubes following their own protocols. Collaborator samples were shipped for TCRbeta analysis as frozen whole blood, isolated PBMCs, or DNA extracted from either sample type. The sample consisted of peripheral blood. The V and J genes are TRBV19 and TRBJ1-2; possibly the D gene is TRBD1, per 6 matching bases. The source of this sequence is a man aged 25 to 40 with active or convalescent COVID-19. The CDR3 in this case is CASRKQGDYGYTF. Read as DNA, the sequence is TGTGCCAGTCGTAAACAGGGAGACTATGGCTACACCTTC. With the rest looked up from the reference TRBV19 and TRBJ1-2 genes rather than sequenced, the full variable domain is DGGITQSPKYLFRKEGQNVTLSCEQNLNHDAMYWYRQDPGQGLRLIYYSQIVNDFQKGDIAEGYSVSREKKESFPLTVTSAQKNPTAFYLCASRKQGDYGYTFGSGTRLTVV.